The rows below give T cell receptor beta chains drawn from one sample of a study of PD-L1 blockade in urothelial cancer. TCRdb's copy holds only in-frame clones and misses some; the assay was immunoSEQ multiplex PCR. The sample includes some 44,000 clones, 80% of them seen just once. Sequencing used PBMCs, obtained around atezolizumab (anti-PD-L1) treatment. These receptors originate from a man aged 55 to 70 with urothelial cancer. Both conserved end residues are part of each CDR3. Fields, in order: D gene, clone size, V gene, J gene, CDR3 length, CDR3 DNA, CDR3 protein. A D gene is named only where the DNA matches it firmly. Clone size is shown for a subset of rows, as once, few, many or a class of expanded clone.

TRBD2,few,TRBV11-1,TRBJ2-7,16,TGTGCCAGCAGCTTAGACGGGAGGAGCGACTGGTACGAGCAGTACTTC,CASSLDGRSDWYEQYF
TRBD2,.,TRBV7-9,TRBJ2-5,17,TGTGCCAGCAGCTTACTGGGGTGGGGTGCGGGAGACAGGACCCAGTACTTC,CASSLLGWGAGDRTQYF
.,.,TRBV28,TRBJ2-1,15,TGTGCCAGCAGTTTGGACAGCAGCTCCTACAATGAGCAGTTCTTC,CASSLDSSSYNEQFF
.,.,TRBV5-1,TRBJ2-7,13,TGCGCCAGCAGCTTCTATAGCGGATACGAGCAGTACTTC,CASSFYSGYEQYF
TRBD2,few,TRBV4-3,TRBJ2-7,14,TGCGCCAGCAGCCTTGGACTAGCGGGAGGCGAGCAGTACTTC,CASSLGLAGGEQYF
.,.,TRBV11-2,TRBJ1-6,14,TGTGCCAGCAGTCTTTTCCTGGGGGGTTCACCCCTCCACTTT,CASSLFLGGSPLHF
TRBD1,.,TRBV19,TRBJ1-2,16,TGTGCCAGTAGTTCTTCCGGGACAGGGACAAGATATGGCTACACCTTC,CASSSSGTGTRYGYTF
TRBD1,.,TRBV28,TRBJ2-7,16,TGTGCCAGCAGTTCCCCGGGACAGCAAAAGGTCTACGAGCAGTACTTC,CASSSPGQQKVYEQYF
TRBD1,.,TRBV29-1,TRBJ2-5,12,TGCAGCGGCCGGGACAGCCGAGAGACCCAGTACTTC,CSGRDSRETQYF
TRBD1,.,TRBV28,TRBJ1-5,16,TGTGCCAGCAGTCCTTTACCGGGACAGGGCAATCAGCCCCAGCATTTT,CASSPLPGQGNQPQHF
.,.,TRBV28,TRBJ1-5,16,TGTGCCAGCCTTCCTCCGAGTGGGCAGAAAAATCAGCCCCAGCATTTT,CASLPPSGQKNQPQHF
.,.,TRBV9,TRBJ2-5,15,TGTGCCAGCAAACGATCCGGGGGACAGCAAGAGACCCAGTACTTC,CASKRSGGQQETQYF
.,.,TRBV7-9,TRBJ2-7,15,TGTGCCAGCAGCTTAGTAGGTCAGGGGTTTTCCGAGCAGTACTTC,CASSLVGQGFSEQYF
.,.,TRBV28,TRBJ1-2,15,TGTGCCAGCAGCCTCCTGGGGGCGACGGCGTATGGCTACACCTTC,CASSLLGATAYGYTF
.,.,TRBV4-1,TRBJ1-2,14,TGCGCCAGCAGCCAAGATCGGCGGGTGGGGGGCTACACCTTC,CASSQDRRVGGYTF
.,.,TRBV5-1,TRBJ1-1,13,TGCGCCAGCAGCTTCGGGGAGAACACTGAAGCTTTCTTT,CASSFGENTEAFF
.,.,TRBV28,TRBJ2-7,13,TGTGCCAGCACTAAGGGGCGCATCTACGAGCAGTACTTC,CASTKGRIYEQYF
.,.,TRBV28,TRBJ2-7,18,TGTGCCAGCAGGCCTAGATTTTCTCTCCGGGACACGTATTACGAGCAGTACTTC,CASRPRFSLRDTYYEQYF
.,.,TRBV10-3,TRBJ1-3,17,TGTGCCATCAGTGAGTCAAATTTACCGAGCTCTGGAAACACCATATATTTT,CAISESNLPSSGNTIYF
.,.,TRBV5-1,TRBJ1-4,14,TGCGCCAGCAGCTTTGGAGGGGCTAATGAAAAACTGTTTTTT,CASSFGGANEKLFF
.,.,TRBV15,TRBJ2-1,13,TGTGCCACCAGCGTAGACAGATACAATGAGCAGTTCTTC,CATSVDRYNEQFF
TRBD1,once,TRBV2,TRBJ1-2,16,TGTGCCAGCAGCGGCGGACAGGGCCCCCTTGGCTATGGCTACACCTTC,CASSGGQGPLGYGYTF
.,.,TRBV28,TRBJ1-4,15,TGTGCCAGCAGAAACTTCGGGTCACCTAATGAAAAACTGTTTTTT,CASRNFGSPNEKLFF
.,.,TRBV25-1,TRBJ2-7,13,TGTGCCAGCAGTGTAACAGGGTCCTTGGAGCAGTACTTC,CASSVTGSLEQYF
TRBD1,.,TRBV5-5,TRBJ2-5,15,TGTGCCAGCAGCTTTTTTGGGACAGGGAAAGAGACCCAGTACTTC,CASSFFGTGKETQYF
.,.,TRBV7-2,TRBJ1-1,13,TGTGCCAGCAGCTTAGAATGGAGTTTACAAGCTTTCTTT,CASSLEWSLQAFF
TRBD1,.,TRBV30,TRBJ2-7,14,TGTGCCTGGAGTTTGTTTACAGGGGGCAGGGAGCAGTACTTC,CAWSLFTGGREQYF
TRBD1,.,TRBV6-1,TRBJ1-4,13,TGTGCCAGCCAGACAGGGACCAACGAAAAACTGTTTTTT,CASQTGTNEKLFF
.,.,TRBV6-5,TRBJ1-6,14,TGTGCCAGCACCCGGGGTGACGTATGGTCACCCCTCCACTTT,CASTRGDVWSPLHF
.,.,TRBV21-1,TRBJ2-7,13,TGTGCCAGCAGCAATTGTCGGGACTACGAGCAGTACTTC,CASSNCRDYEQYF
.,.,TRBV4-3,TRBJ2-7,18,TGCGCCAGCAGCCAAACCGCGGCGGGAACAGCGAAATCCTACGAGCAGTACTTC,CASSQTAAGTAKSYEQYF
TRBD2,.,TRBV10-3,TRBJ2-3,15,TGTGCCATCAGTGGATCGACTAGCGGGCCAGATACGCAGTATTTT,CAISGSTSGPDTQYF